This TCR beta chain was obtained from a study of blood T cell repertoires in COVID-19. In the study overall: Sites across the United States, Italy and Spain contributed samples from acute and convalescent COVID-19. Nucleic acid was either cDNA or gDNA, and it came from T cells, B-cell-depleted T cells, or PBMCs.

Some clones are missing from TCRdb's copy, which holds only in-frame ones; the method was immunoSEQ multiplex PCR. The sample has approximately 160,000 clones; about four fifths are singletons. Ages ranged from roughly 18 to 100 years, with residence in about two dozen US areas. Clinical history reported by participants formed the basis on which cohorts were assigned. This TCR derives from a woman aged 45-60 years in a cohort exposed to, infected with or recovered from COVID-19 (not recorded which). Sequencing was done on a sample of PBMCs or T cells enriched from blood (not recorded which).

This chain's CDR3 is CASRGGGTETQYF. The DNA for the CDR3 is TGTGCCAGCAGGGGAGGGGGAACGGAGACCCAGTACTTC. This rearrangement joins TRBV7-2 to TRBJ2-5, with D possibly matching TRBD2 (7 bases). Germline lookup yields CDR1 SGHTA and CDR2 FQGNSA. Trimming removed 6 bases at V and 5 bases at J, with 13 bases between. There are 13 residues in the CDR3.